These T cell receptor beta chains were read from a single sample in a study of T cell repertoires in cytomegalovirus infection. TCRdb called the reads again in MiXCR, with one record for every CDR3 protein. Here the sample spans 600,000 to 800,000 distinct CDR3 sequences, approximately 24% being singletons. The sample was CD8+ T cells from PBMCs. These receptors came from a human donor in good health (CMV status not recorded). Some clones in this sample may be carry-over from other donors' samples. CDR3s include the opening cysteine and the closing phenylalanine or tryptophan. Each record gives: CDR3 DNA, CDR3 protein, V gene, clone size, J gene, CDR3 length, D gene. A D gene is named only where the DNA matches it firmly. Size values are once, few and many counts, or a class for expanded clones, and some rows have none.

CDR3 DNA: TGTGCCAGCAGTTTCTCAGGGCGGGTTCAGCCCCAGCATTTT
CDR3 protein: CASSFSGRVQPQHF
V gene: TRBV27
clone size: -
J gene: TRBJ1-5
CDR3 length: 14
D gene: -

CDR3 DNA: TGTGCCAGCAGTATGACTAGCGGGGGCCACCCCCCCTTC
CDR3 protein: CASSMTSGGHPPF
V gene: TRBV2
clone size: -
J gene: TRBJ2-5
CDR3 length: 13
D gene: TRBD2

CDR3 DNA: TGTGCCATCAGTGTCCCGGGGGCTAGCACAGATACGCAGTATTTT
CDR3 protein: CAISVPGASTDTQYF
V gene: TRBV10-3
clone size: -
J gene: TRBJ2-3
CDR3 length: 15
D gene: -

CDR3 DNA: TGTGCCAGCAGCCACGTGAAGGGAATAGCCAAAAACATTCAGTACTTC
CDR3 protein: CASSHVKGIAKNIQYF
V gene: TRBV12-3/TRBV12-4
clone size: few
J gene: TRBJ2-4
CDR3 length: 16
D gene: -

CDR3 DNA: TGTGCCAGCAGCGCCCAGGGAACCTACAATGAGCAGTTCTTC
CDR3 protein: CASSAQGTYNEQFF
V gene: TRBV2
clone size: -
J gene: TRBJ2-1
CDR3 length: 14
D gene: -

CDR3 DNA: TGTGCCAGCAGCTTCGGGACAGGAGCCTACGAGCAGTACTTC
CDR3 protein: CASSFGTGAYEQYF
V gene: TRBV7-9
clone size: many
J gene: TRBJ2-7
CDR3 length: 14
D gene: TRBD1

CDR3 DNA: TGTGCCAGCAGAAGGCCGGCCAGGGTGACCCCAGAGACCCAGTACTTC
CDR3 protein: CASRRPARVTPETQYF
V gene: TRBV6-2/TRBV6-3
clone size: few
J gene: TRBJ2-5
CDR3 length: 16
D gene: -

CDR3 DNA: TGTGCCAGCAGCTTCTTCGGGACAGGGGTGTACGAGCAGTACTTC
CDR3 protein: CASSFFGTGVYEQYF
V gene: TRBV7-9
clone size: many
J gene: TRBJ2-7
CDR3 length: 15
D gene: TRBD1

CDR3 DNA: TGCAGTGCCGGGAGACCGTCCACTGAAGCTTTCTTT
CDR3 protein: CSAGRPSTEAFF
V gene: TRBV20-1
clone size: few
J gene: TRBJ1-1
CDR3 length: 12
D gene: -

CDR3 DNA: TGTGCCAGCAGTCACGCGGTACGGGGCGAGCAGTTCTTC
CDR3 protein: CASSHAVRGEQFF
V gene: TRBV27
clone size: few
J gene: TRBJ2-1
CDR3 length: 13
D gene: -

CDR3 DNA: TGTGCCAGCAGCTTAGGAGCAGTAGGGGGCTTTACCGGAAACACCATATATTTT
CDR3 protein: CASSLGAVGGFTGNTIYF
V gene: TRBV7-8
clone size: many
J gene: TRBJ1-3
CDR3 length: 18
D gene: TRBD1

CDR3 DNA: TGTGCCAGCAGCCTACAGGGGAGTAACACTGAAGCTTTCTTT
CDR3 protein: CASSLQGSNTEAFF
V gene: TRBV7-6
clone size: many
J gene: TRBJ1-1
CDR3 length: 14
D gene: TRBD1